This T cell receptor (beta chain) was captured by sequencing in a study of blood T cell repertoires in COVID-19. Across the study: PBMCs, B-cell-depleted T cells, or T cells provided the cDNA or gDNA that made up the material.

The data were produced by immunoSEQ multiplex PCR, yet TCRdb's version contains in-frame clones alone and is incomplete. Found here are about 160,000 clones, roughly 80% of them singletons; the top ten hold about 5.8%. The germline V and J ends were trimmed by 1 base and 1 base, with 10 bases remaining between them. CDR3 length: 15 amino acids. From germline, CDR1 is MNHEY and CDR2 SMNVEV (reference sequence). The chain combines TRBV27 with TRBJ1-2, with TRBD1 as a possible D gene (5 bases). This receptor was taken from a woman aged 40-49 years with acute COVID-19. Sequencing input: PBMCs or T cells enriched from blood (not recorded which). CDR3 DNA: TGTGCCAGCAGTTTATTAACAGGACATAACTATGGCTACACCTTC. Protein sequence: CASSLLTGHNYGYTF.